These 2 T cell receptor beta chains were all obtained from the same sample, sequenced in a study of T cell repertoires in cytomegalovirus infection (dated by TCRdb to between 2018 and 2020). For sequencing, an Illumina HiSeq 1500 was employed. The public sequencing data were trimmed at Q25 with fastp and processed into clonotypes with MiXCR by TCRdb, which kept only in-frame beta chains. For every CDR3 protein sequence, its rows merge into one entry that carries the most common genes and DNA. This sample gives nearly 650,000 distinct CDR3 sequences in total; 24% of them show up just once. The ten largest clones take up less than 10% of the sample. Sequencing was done on a sample of CD8+ T cells from PBMCs. All receptors come from a human donor in good health (CMV status not recorded). Some clones in this sample may be carry-over from other donors' samples.

The gene calls are TRBV2 and TRBJ2-2; D is perhaps TRBD2 (5 bases). The V gene's germline CDR1 is SNHLY and CDR2 FYNNEI. Deletions cut 3 bases from V and 9 bases from J, with 11 bases between. The CDR3 is 13 residues long. The CDR3 DNA is TGTGCCAGCAGTGACCGGGGTCGCTGGGAGCTGTTTTTT. This codes for CASSDRGRWELFF.

The chain employs TRBV25-1 and TRBJ1-2; D ambiguous. The V and J ends lost 6 bases and 4 bases respectively, with 12 bases between them. Germline CDR1 reads MGHDK; CDR2 reads SYGVNS. The CDR3 sequence is 13 residues long. CDR3 in DNA: TGTGCCAGCAGAGCTTCGAGCACCTATGGCTACACCTTC. This encodes CASRASSTYGYTF.